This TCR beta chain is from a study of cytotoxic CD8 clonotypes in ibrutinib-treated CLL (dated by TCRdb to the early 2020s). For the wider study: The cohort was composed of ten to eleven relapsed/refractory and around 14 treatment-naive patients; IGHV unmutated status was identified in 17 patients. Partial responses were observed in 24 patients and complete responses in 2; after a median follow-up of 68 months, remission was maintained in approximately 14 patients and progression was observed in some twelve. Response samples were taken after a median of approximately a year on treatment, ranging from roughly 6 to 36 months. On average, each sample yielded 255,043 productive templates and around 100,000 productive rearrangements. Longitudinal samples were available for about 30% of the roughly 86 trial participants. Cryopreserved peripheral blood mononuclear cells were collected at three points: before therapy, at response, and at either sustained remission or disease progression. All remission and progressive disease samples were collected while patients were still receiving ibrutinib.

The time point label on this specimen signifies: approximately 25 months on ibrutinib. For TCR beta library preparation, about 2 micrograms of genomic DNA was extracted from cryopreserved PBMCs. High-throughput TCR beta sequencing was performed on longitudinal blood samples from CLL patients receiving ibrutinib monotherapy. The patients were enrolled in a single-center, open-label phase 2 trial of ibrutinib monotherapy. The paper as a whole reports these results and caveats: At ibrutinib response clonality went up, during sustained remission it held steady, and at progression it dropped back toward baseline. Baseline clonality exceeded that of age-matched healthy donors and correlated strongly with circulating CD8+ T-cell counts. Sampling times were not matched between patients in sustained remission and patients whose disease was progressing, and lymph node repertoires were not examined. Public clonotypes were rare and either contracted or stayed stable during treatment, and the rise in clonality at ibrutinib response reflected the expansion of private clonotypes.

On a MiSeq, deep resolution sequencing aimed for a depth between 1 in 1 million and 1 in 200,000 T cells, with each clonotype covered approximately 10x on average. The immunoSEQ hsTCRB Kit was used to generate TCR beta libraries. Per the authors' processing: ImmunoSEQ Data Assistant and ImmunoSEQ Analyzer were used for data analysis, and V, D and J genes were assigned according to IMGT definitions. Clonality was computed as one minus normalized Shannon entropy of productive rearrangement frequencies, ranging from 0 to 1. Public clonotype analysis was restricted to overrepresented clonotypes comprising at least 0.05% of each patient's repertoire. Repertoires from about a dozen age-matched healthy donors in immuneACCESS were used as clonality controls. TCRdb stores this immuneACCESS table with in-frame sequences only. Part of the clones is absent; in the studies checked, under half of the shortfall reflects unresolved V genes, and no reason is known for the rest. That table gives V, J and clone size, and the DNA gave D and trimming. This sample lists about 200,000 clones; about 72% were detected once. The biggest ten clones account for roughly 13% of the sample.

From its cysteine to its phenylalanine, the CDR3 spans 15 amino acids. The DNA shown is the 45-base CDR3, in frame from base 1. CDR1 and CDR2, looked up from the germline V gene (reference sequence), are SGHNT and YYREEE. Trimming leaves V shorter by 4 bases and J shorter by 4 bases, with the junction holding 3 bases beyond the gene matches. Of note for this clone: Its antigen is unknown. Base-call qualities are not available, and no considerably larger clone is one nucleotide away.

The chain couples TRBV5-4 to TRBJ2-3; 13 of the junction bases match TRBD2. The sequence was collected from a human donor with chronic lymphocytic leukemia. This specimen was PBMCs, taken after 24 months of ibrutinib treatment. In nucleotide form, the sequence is TGTGCCAGCAGCCAGGGACTAGCGGGGCCAGATACGCAGTATTTT. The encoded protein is CASSQGLAGPDTQYF. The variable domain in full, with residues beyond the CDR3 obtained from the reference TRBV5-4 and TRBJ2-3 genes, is ETGVTQSPTHLIKTRGQQVTLRCSSQSGHNTVSWYQQALGQGPQFIFQYYREEENGRGNFPPRFSGLQFPNYSSELNVNALELDDSALYLCASSQGLAGPDTQYFGPGTRLTVL.